These 19 T cell receptor beta chains were all obtained from the same sample, sequenced in a study of blood T cells in healthy people across ages. Primed by a sample-barcoded 5' primer and a J-beta primer mix, a second PCR proceeded for about 6 to 12 cycles. TCRdb recomputed calls from the 5' RACE reads with MiXCR, one row per CDR3 protein. The repertoire includes 1.5 million to 2 million distinct CDR3 sequences, about 39% of them detected once, and 23% sits in the top ten. Sequencing was performed on blood. All receptors derive from a human donor in good health.

The CDR3 is CSARDRDRNTEAFF. CDR3 in DNA: TGCAGTGCTAGAGATCGGGACAGGAACACTGAAGCTTTCTTT. This chain connects TRBV20-1 to TRBJ1-1; 7 bases are a match to TRBD1. Trimming removed 0 bases from V and 1 base from J; junction bases left unmatched: 2. CDR1 and CDR2 (germline): DFQATT, SNEGSKA (reference sequence). The length of the CDR3 is 14 residues.

As concerns this clonotype: A much larger clone sits a single nucleotide away, making a read error possible. The chain has TRBV10-3 and TRBJ1-2; D gene ambiguous. This CDR3 comprises 18 residues. V was clipped by 4 bases and J by 0 bases, with 21 bases between them. Germline V gene lookup returns CDR1 ENHRY and CDR2 SYGVKD. The CDR3 sequence: CAISGSLPEDPSNYGYTF. CDR3 coding DNA: TGTGCCATCAGTGGGTCGTTACCAGAAGACCCTTCTAACTATGGCTACACCTTC.

On this clonotype itself: Germline is not matched at one junction end, which may reflect a read error. This rearrangement joins TRBV14 to TRBJ2-1, with unresolved D. From germline, CDR1 is SGHDN and CDR2 FVKESK. The CDR3 extends over 13 amino acids. The CDR3 sequence is CASSQALYNEQCF. DNA of the CDR3: TGTGCCAGCAGCCAGGCTCTATACAATGAGCAGTGCTTC.

Here the CDR3 reads CASSFSPRVPKNIQYF. The CDR3 nucleotides read TGTGCCAGCAGCTTCAGTCCCAGGGTGCCCAAAAACATTCAGTACTTC. The rearrangement links TRBV7-2 to TRBJ2-4; D is perhaps TRBD1 (5 bases). CDR1 and CDR2 (germline): SGHTA, FQGNSA. There are 16 residues in the CDR3. The V end lost 3 bases, the J end lost 2 bases, and 14 bases lay between the germline ends.

V gene TRBV7-2 combines with J gene TRBJ2-7, with D uncertain. The CDR3 runs to 13 residues. V was cut by 1 base and J by 6 bases, with 10 bases left in between. The germline gives CDR1 SGHTA, CDR2 FQGNSA. Here the CDR3 reads CASSLVITTEQYF. The CDR3 DNA reads TGTGCCAGCAGCTTAGTTATAACAACCGAGCAGTACTTC.

Notes on this clonotype: The DNA is left out, because the CDR3 cannot be placed on it with certainty; the CDR3 is given as TCRdb lists it. The chain couples TRBV9 to TRBJ2-5. Germline V CDR1 and CDR2: SGDLS, YYNGEE. The CDR3 totals 13 residues, both ends included. CDR3 sequence: CASSSSTQETQYF.

The V and J genes are TRBV4-3 and TRBJ2-1; a possible D gene is TRBD2 (5 bases). Trimming took off 0 bases at V and 12 bases at J, with 18 bases between the two ends. The length of the CDR3 is 15 residues. Germline CDR1 reads LGHNA; CDR2 reads YSLEER. CDR3 in DNA: TGCGCCAGCAGCCAAGATACGGCGGGCCTGGCTGGGCAGTTCTTC. It codes for CASSQDTAGLAGQFF.

This chain joins TRBV10-3 and TRBJ1-1; TRBD1 matches 10 bases. Germline trimming cut 0 bases from V and 3 bases from J; bases unmatched to any gene: 4. The CDR3 covers 16 residues. Germline-derived CDR1 and CDR2 are ENHRY and SYGVKD. DNA for the CDR3: TGTGCCATCAGTGAGTCGATAGGGACAGGGGACACTGAAGCTTTCTTT. The encoded protein is CAISESIGTGDTEAFF.

This sequence joins TRBV20-1 and TRBJ2-1; D call uncertain. CDR1 DFQATT and CDR2 SNEGSKA come from the germline V gene (reference sequence). This CDR3 has 14 amino acids. V was pared by 4 bases and J by 4 bases, with 14 bases between. The CDR3 protein is CSAITGRSYNEQFF. The CDR3, as DNA: TGCAGTGCTATTACTGGACGCTCATACAATGAGCAGTTCTTC.

The chain combines TRBV10-3 with TRBJ1-6, with D possibly TRBD1 on 5 matching bases. The CDR3 extends over 13 amino acids. The V end was cut by 8 bases, the J end by 6 bases, with 11 bases between. The germline gives CDR1 ENHRY, CDR2 SYGVKD. CDR3: CAIGGRGNSPLHF. The CDR3 DNA sequence: TGTGCCATCGGGGGACGGGGTAATTCACCCCTCCACTTT.

V and J are TRBV2 and TRBJ1-2; no clear D gene. CDR1 is SNHLY, CDR2 FYNNEI, per germline. The CDR3 runs to 14 residues. Trimming removed 4 bases at V and 8 bases at J, with 17 bases between. CDR3 protein: CASSALKGIHGYTF. As DNA, the CDR3 is TGTGCCAGCAGTGCCCTTAAAGGGATCCACGGCTACACCTTC.

This chain connects TRBV29-1 to TRBJ2-5; either TRBD1 or TRBD2 may fit D (6 bases each). Trimming took off 3 bases at V and 5 bases at J, with 16 bases between the two ends. There are 14 residues in the CDR3. Germline V gene sequence: CDR1 SQVTM, CDR2 ANQGSEA. Here the CDR3 DNA reads TGCAGCGTTGATCCCTCGACAGGAGGGGAGACCCAGTACTTC. Encoded protein: CSVDPSTGGETQYF.

This clonotype was picked up one time. The V gene is TRBV5-1, the J gene TRBJ2-1, with D uncertain. Germline CDR1 SGHRS, CDR2 YFSETQ. This CDR3 spans 14 amino acids. V lost 0 bases, J lost 6 bases, and 10 bases lay in between. The CDR3 DNA sequence: TGCGCCAGCAGCTTGGAGTCCCCCCTCAATGAGCAGTTCTTC. Translated, it gives CASSLESPLNEQFF.

This clonotype was seen ten or more times. A junction end diverges from the germline sequence, so it may reflect a read error. The chain combines TRBV12-3 or TRBV12-4 with TRBJ2-1, with D perhaps TRBD2 (6 bases). The length of the CDR3 is 11 residues. CDR3 bases: TGTGCCAGCAGTTTTGGGACTGAGCGGTTCTTC. It specifies CASSFGTERFF.

This clonotype has a handful of counts. The V gene is TRBV30, the J gene TRBJ1-4, with 9 bases matching TRBD1. Germline V CDR1 and CDR2: GTSNPN, SVGIG (reference sequence). V gave up 7 bases and J gave up 6 bases; unmatched junction bases: 9. The CDR3 is 14 residues long. The CDR3 here is CAFNQQGADEKLFF. For the CDR3, the DNA is TGTGCCTTTAACCAACAGGGGGCCGATGAAAAACTGTTTTTT. Variable domain in full (rest from reference TRBV30 and TRBJ1-4): SQTIHQWPATLVQPVGSPLSLECTVEGTSNPNLYWYRQAAGRGLQLLFYSVGIGQISSEVPQNLSASRPQDRQFILSSKKLLLSDSGFYLCAFNQQGADEKLFFGSGTQLSVL.

This clonotype was counted only a few times. The CDR3 region has the DNA TGTGCCAGCAGTCCCGGACAGGGGGCTCCTCCTCTCACAGATACGCAGTATTTT. It yields the protein CASSPGQGAPPLTDTQYF. The chain is built from TRBV6-1 and TRBJ2-3, with 11 bases matching TRBD1. The CDR3 is 18 residues long. CDR1 is MNHNS, CDR2 SASEGT, per germline. V gave up 5 bases and J gave up 2 bases; unmatched junction bases: 12.

This clonotype was detected only a few times. The CDR3 bases are TGCGCCAGCAGCGGGTACACAACCGGATCTAGCAATCAGCCCCAGCATTTT. It translates to CASSGYTTGSSNQPQHF. The J gene is TRBJ1-5, the V gene TRBV5-1; no reliable D call. Germline V gene data show CDR1 as SGHRS and CDR2 as YFSETQ. The germline V and J ends were trimmed by 4 bases and 0 bases, with 17 bases remaining between them. The CDR3 is 17 amino acids.

The V and J genes are TRBV12-3 or TRBV12-4 and TRBJ1-1, with 7 positions matching TRBD1. Germline trimming cut 5 bases from V and 10 bases from J; bases unmatched to any gene: 4. CDR3 size: 11 residues. CDR3 residues: CASSTQGTAFF. Here the CDR3 DNA reads TGTGCCAGCAGTACACAGGGGACAGCTTTCTTT.

This clonotype has just a few counts. The chain joins TRBV29-1 to TRBJ2-1; 7 nucleotides match TRBD2. The CDR3 has 13 residues. V was pared by 7 bases and J by 4 bases, with 7 bases of the junction left unmatched. Germline CDR1 and CDR2: SQVTM and ANQGSEA. The CDR3 spells CSGSGEGYNEQFF. The CDR3 region has the DNA TGCAGCGGAAGCGGGGAGGGGTACAATGAGCAGTTCTTC.